The rows below give T cell receptor beta chains drawn from one sample of a study of PD-L1 blockade in urothelial cancer. Libraries were prepared by immunoSEQ multiplex PCR; TCRdb keeps only in-frame clonotypes and omits some of them. Seen here are some 75,000 clones, about 91% observed once, and the top ten hold about 0.87%. Sequencing was performed on PBMCs, taken around atezolizumab (anti-PD-L1) treatment. Source of these receptors: an elderly woman with urothelial cancer. Both conserved end residues are part of each CDR3. A D gene is named only where the DNA matches it firmly.

j_call v_call d_call cdr3_aa
TRBJ2-7 TRBV6-1 TRBD2 CASSDGLAAEQYF
TRBJ1-2 TRBV30 NA CAWGGLGGYTF
TRBJ1-2 TRBV9 TRBD1 CASSKTGEVGYTF
TRBJ1-4 TRBV15 TRBD1 CATKNDRATNEKLFF
TRBJ1-5 TRBV5-6 NA CASSLGPGQPQHF
TRBJ1-5 TRBV7-9 NA CASSLEGSNNQPQHF
TRBJ1-2 TRBV28 TRBD1 CASSNSGTGLTYGYTF
TRBJ1-1 TRBV27 TRBD1 CASSSPGQGGMRTEAFF
TRBJ2-7 TRBV2 NA CASSEREMGGYEQYF
TRBJ2-7 TRBV10-3 TRBD1 CAISRGQDLYEQYF
TRBJ2-7 TRBV4-1 NA CASSQGGPSGNYEQYF
TRBJ1-1 TRBV9 NA CASSPPGDTEAFF
TRBJ2-1 TRBV7-3 NA CASSLRDTSYNEQFF
TRBJ2-1 TRBV7-9 TRBD1 CASSLGTGGDEQFF
TRBJ1-2 TRBV5-4 NA CASSLENRGEGYTF
TRBJ1-2 TRBV27 TRBD1 CASSFSDRADGYTF
TRBJ1-2 TRBV7-9 NA CASTFAGAPSVGYTF
TRBJ2-2 TRBV28 TRBD1 CASREGAGELFF
TRBJ1-5 TRBV18 TRBD1 CASSPRDSSNQPQHF
TRBJ2-3 TRBV7-3 NA CASSRGSDTQYF
TRBJ1-4 TRBV15 TRBD1 CATSRVPPGQPNEKLFF
TRBJ2-5 TRBV5-4 NA CASSFSGSFETQYF
TRBJ1-1 TRBV11-2 NA CASTVVRGGEAFF
TRBJ2-5 TRBV5-1 NA CASSPTIGPIRTQYF
TRBJ2-3 TRBV5-1 NA CASSFVGDTDTQYF
TRBJ2-1 TRBV28 NA CASSFSSWNEQFF
TRBJ2-5 TRBV5-4 NA CASSLSGSETQYF
TRBJ1-5 TRBV27 TRBD1 CASRRDRGLNQPQHF
TRBJ2-7 TRBV6-1 TRBD2 CASSDLRGAEQYF
TRBJ1-1 TRBV28 NA CASSGGLNTEAFF
TRBJ2-4 TRBV5-6 NA CASSLVGAGKNIQYF
TRBJ1-2 TRBV7-9 TRBD1 CASSSGQTYGYTF
TRBJ1-1 TRBV18 TRBD1 CASSPHPGQGAEAFF